This T cell receptor (beta chain) stems from a study of technical replicates of blood from several donors (dated by TCRdb to 2016 to 2017). Receptor amplification or capture employed the immunoSEQ multiplex PCR assay. Entries here come from immuneACCESS through TCRdb and include only in-frame sequences with V and J called. Some clones fail to appear in such tables; in the studies checked, an unresolved V gene covers under half of the shortfall, and the cause of the remainder is unknown. Present in this sample are tens of thousands of clones, roughly 93% of which were seen just once. Under 0.3% of the sample goes to the ten largest clones. For this clone: Its specific antigen is unknown. No base qualities exist here, and no much larger clone lies one base off it.

From the cysteine through the phenylalanine, the CDR3 covers 15 amino acids. Only the CDR3 portion is preserved as DNA: 45 bases, with reading frame beginning at the first base. Relative to germline, V is 6 bases shorter and J is 5 bases shorter, with 20 bases between their ends. The germline V gene encodes CDR1 SGHRS and CDR2 YFSETQ. This receptor was identified in a human donor in good health. Sequencing was performed on T cells isolated from PBMCs. The chain links TRBV5-1 with TRBJ2-5; the D gene is perhaps TRBD2, on 6 matching bases. DNA sequence: TGCGCCAGCAACCCCCTCTGGGGGGTCGGGGAGACCCAGTACTTC. Translated, this is CASNPLWGVGETQYF.